The present TCR beta chain was sequenced within a study of blood T cell repertoires in COVID-19. Background on the study: The United States, Italy and Spain were the sources of the acute and convalescent COVID-19 samples.

This clone was seen more than once but under ten times. Trimming shortened V by 2 bases and J by 5 bases, and 16 bases separated the two germline ends. Germline CDR1 is SGDLS and CDR2 is YYNGEE. This CDR3 contains 15 residues. The table came from immunoSEQ multiplex PCR; TCRdb's copy has only in-frame clones and leaves some out. The data hold fewer than 250,000 clones, with around 91% observed a single time. The specimen sequenced was peripheral blood. The source of this sequence is a woman between 40 and 50 years old with acute or convalescent COVID-19. V and J are TRBV9 and TRBJ2-5; TRBD1 might be the D (5 bases). CDR3 protein: CASSVDGHPGETQYF. DNA of the CDR3: TGTGCCAGCAGCGTGGATGGACACCCTGGGGAGACCCAGTACTTC.